The 4 T cell receptor beta chains below come from one sample, sequenced in a study of T-cell memory formation after mild COVID-19. MiXCR, run by TCRdb on the 5' RACE reads, gives a single entry per CDR3 protein. The table lists about 560,000 distinct CDR3 sequences, roughly 17% of them singletons, with roughly 8% in the top ten. Sequences were obtained from PBMCs or a T cell subset sorted from them (not recorded which). These receptors were obtained from an adult woman who had mild COVID-19 (a few samples of this study predate the infection). Cell type and time point are not known.

The sample holds a few counts of this clonotype. The chain recombines TRBV20-1 with TRBJ2-1; possible D gene TRBD2, 7 bases. V was cut by 0 bases and J by 0 bases, with 9 bases left in between. Germline loops: CDR1 DFQATT, CDR2 SNEGSKA (reference sequence). The CDR3 covers 15 residues. The CDR3 DNA reads as TGCAGTGCTAGAGATGGGGGGGCCTCCTACAATGAGCAGTTCTTC. This encodes CSARDGGASYNEQFF.

This clonotype was seen more than once but under ten times. The chain is built from TRBV7-2 and TRBJ2-5; TRBD1 or TRBD2 may be the D gene (5 bases each). The V end was cut by 1 base, the J end by 4 bases, with 10 bases between. Germline loops: CDR1 SGHTA, CDR2 FQGNSA. The CDR3 loop spans 14 amino acids. CDR3 protein: CASSLGGEGETQYF. In nucleotides, the CDR3 is TGTGCCAGCAGCTTAGGAGGGGAAGGAGAGACCCAGTACTTC. Looking up the rest from reference TRBV7-2 and TRBJ2-5 gives the full variable domain: GAGVSQSPSNKVTEKGKDVELRCDPISGHTALYWYRQSLGQGLEFLIYFQGNSAPDKSGLPSDRFSAERTGGSVSTLTIQRTQQEDSAVYLCASSLGGEGETQYFGPGTRLLVL.

This chain connects TRBV12-3 or TRBV12-4 to TRBJ2-1; maybe TRBD2 (7 bases). CDR3 length equals 14 residues. V lost 2 bases, J lost 9 bases, and 14 bases lay in between. Here the CDR3 DNA reads TGTGCCAGCAGTTTATCGGGGGGCCAGATTGAGCAGTTCTTC. Residues: CASSLSGGQIEQFF.

J is TRBJ1-5 and V is TRBV12-3 or TRBV12-4, with D perhaps matching TRBD1 (5 bases). Trimming removed 5 bases from V and 3 bases from J, with 8 bases in between. The CDR3 loop spans 13 amino acids. Here the CDR3 DNA reads TGTGCCAGCAGTGCAGGGTACAATCAGCCCCAGCATTTT. Translating gives CASSAGYNQPQHF.